These T cell receptor beta chains were read from a single sample in a study of Ad26.COV2.S vaccination and SARS-CoV-2 variants. Sequencing was performed with immunoSEQ multiplex PCR; in TCRdb, only in-frame clones are kept and a portion is missing. In the table there are about 400,000 clones, about 83% of which are singletons. Sequencing was performed on peripheral blood, taken in a trial of Ad26.COV2.S vaccine versus placebo. These receptor sequences come from a person between 18 and 59 years old who received the Ad26.COV2.S COVID-19 vaccine or a placebo. CDR3s leave out the opening cysteine and the closing phenylalanine or tryptophan. Not every row has a clone size; where given, it reads once, few, many or a size class.

clone size	V gene	J gene	CDR3 protein
NA	TRBV5-4	TRBJ1-6	ASSLGRPYNSPLH
once	TRBV11-2	TRBJ2-1	ASSSRRAPYNEQF
NA	TRBV7-8	TRBJ2-7	ASSLLHLSYEQY
NA	TRBV6-2/TRBV6-3	TRBJ1-1	ASSSREKGAAF
NA	TRBV27	TRBJ1-1	ASSSPGYTEAF
few	TRBV4-1	TRBJ1-3	ASSPPGQSSGNTIY
NA	TRBV25-1	TRBJ1-2	ASSVGGSRGFNYGYT
NA	TRBV27	TRBJ2-5	ASSLSAPFGTQY
few	TRBV5-1	TRBJ2-2	ASSLGRARTGELF
NA	TRBV5-4	TRBJ2-7	ASRTSGRNYEQY
NA	TRBV5-1	TRBJ2-3	ASSAGRKVTDTQY
NA	TRBV6-6	TRBJ1-2	ASSYSAETNYGYT
NA	TRBV7-8	TRBJ2-1	ASSLSGAPGDEQF
NA	TRBV7-3	TRBJ2-5	ASSKQGGETQY
NA	TRBV4-3	TRBJ1-1	ASSHRGGTEAF
NA	TRBV6-1	TRBJ2-7	ASSDPLTYEQY
many	TRBV6-1	TRBJ2-4	ASSEGLAGAKNIQY
NA	TRBV7-3	TRBJ2-6	ASSSPIGTGNSGANVLT
NA	TRBV25-1	TRBJ1-6	ASSAWTGGSQSPLH
NA	TRBV7-2	TRBJ2-7	ASSLAPTGGYGEQY
NA	TRBV4-1	TRBJ2-5	ASSQLAVKETQY
NA	TRBV12-5	TRBJ1-4	ASGLATPGSRNEKLF
NA	TRBV2	TRBJ1-5	ASTQQGREQPQH
NA	TRBV7-9	TRBJ2-7	ASSLRGSGEQY
NA	TRBV28	TRBJ1-1	ASTYLGQRDTEAF
once	TRBV5-1	TRBJ2-1	ASSRTSGDPNEQF
NA	TRBV6-4	TRBJ1-1	ASSVGTGVGEAF
NA	TRBV2	TRBJ1-2	ASSEEGRQSQT
NA	TRBV19	TRBJ2-1	ASNSGTGLVGEQF
NA	TRBV6-2/TRBV6-3	TRBJ1-6	ASSFSVDSPLH
NA	TRBV29-1	TRBJ2-7	SVSGGLADPYEQY
NA	TRBV2	TRBJ1-5	ASSEGGRPTNQPQH
NA	TRBV5-5	TRBJ2-1	ASRLRLASEQF
NA	TRBV13	TRBJ1-2	ASSLWGQGDGYT
NA	TRBV7-2	TRBJ1-2	ASSSDPGQRRYT
NA	TRBV18	TRBJ2-7	ASSPMSQGEGSYEQY
NA	TRBV6-5	TRBJ2-2	ASSYSLTGELF
NA	TRBV12-3/TRBV12-4	TRBJ1-1	ASSYRASAF
NA	TRBV6-6	TRBJ1-1	ASSPRRGGQGNTEAF
NA	TRBV21-1	TRBJ2-7	ASSRELRAGEQY
NA	TRBV5-1	TRBJ2-2	ASSLDTGELF
NA	TRBV12-5	TRBJ1-1	ASGLNAGAF
NA	TRBV6-5	TRBJ1-2	ASTYSGDPNYGYT
NA	TRBV3-1/TRBV3-2	TRBJ2-1	ASSQDGATVQF
NA	TRBV11-1	TRBJ2-3	ASAQAFTDTQY